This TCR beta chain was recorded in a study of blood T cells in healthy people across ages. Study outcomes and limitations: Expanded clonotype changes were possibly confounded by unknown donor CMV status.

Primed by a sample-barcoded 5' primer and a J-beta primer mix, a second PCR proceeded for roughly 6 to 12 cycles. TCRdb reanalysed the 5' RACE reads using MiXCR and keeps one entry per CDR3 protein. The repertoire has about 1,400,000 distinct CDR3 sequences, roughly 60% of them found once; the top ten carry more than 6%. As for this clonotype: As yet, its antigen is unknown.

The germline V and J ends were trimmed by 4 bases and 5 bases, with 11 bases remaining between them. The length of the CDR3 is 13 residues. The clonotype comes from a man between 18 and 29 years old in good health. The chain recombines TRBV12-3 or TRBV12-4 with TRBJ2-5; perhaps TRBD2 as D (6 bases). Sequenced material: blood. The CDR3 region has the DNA TGTGCCAGCAGTTGGTTAGCGGTGGAGACCCAGTACTTC. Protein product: CASSWLAVETQYF.